This passage covers 27 T cell receptor beta chains from one sample sequenced in a study of blood T cell repertoires in COVID-19. Using immunoSEQ multiplex PCR, the repertoire was profiled, and TCRdb retains in-frame clones only, with some absent. There are roughly 400,000 clones in the sample; around 91% occur only once, and roughly 1.1% lies in the top ten. Sequenced: PBMCs or T cells enriched from blood (not recorded which). The receptors derive from a man aged 30-40 years who had recovered from COVID-19.

This CDR3 is CAWSRGIGSPLHF. The DNA for the CDR3 is TGTGCCTGGAGTCGGGGGATAGGTTCACCCCTCCACTTT. The chain has TRBV30 and TRBJ1-6; TRBD1 might be the D (5 bases). V was trimmed by 2 bases and J by 9 bases, leaving 11 bases between them. CDR3 length equals 13 residues. Germline V lookup: CDR1 GTSNPN, CDR2 SVGIG (reference sequence).

This clone appeared a few times. The rearrangement joins TRBV28 to TRBJ1-5, with 7 bases lining up with TRBD1. The CDR3 is made up of 15 amino acids. CDR1 and CDR2 (germline): MDHEN, SYDVKM. V shed 8 bases, J shed 4 bases, and the junction held 11 bases outside the gene matches. The CDR3 region is CASLGGQLQNQPQHF. The CDR3 nucleotides are TGTGCCAGCTTAGGGGGACAGTTACAAAATCAGCCCCAGCATTTT.

On this clone itself: Distinct nucleotide sequences in the sample also encode this CDR3. The V gene is TRBV5-1, the J gene TRBJ2-1, with D perhaps TRBD1 (5 bases). Trimming pared 0 bases from V and 7 bases from J, leaving 8 bases between. The CDR3 loop spans 13 amino acids. Germline V lookup: CDR1 SGHRS, CDR2 YFSETQ. CDR3 coding DNA: TGCGCCAGCAGCTTGGGGTCAGGGAATGAGCAGTTCTTC. Translating gives CASSLGSGNEQFF.

This chain links TRBV7-2 with TRBJ2-7; the D gene is possibly TRBD2 (6 bases). The CDR3 consists of 13 residues. The germline CDR1 and CDR2 sequences are SGHTA and FQGNSA. V was trimmed by 5 bases and J by 4 bases, leaving 12 bases between them. The CDR3 bases are TGTGCCAGCAGCGCCGCCGCGGGGTACGAGCAGTACTTC. Encoded protein: CASSAAAGYEQYF.

The chain recombines TRBV15 with TRBJ1-6; maybe TRBD1 (5 bases). The V gene's germline CDR1 is LNHNV and CDR2 YYDKDF (reference sequence). Trimming pared 1 base from V and 10 bases from J, leaving 8 bases between. This CDR3 is 13 amino acids long. The CDR3 sequence is CATSRGPGSPLHF. The DNA for the CDR3 is TGTGCCACCAGCAGAGGGCCAGGGTCACCCCTCCACTTT.

The V call is TRBV3-1 (or the pseudogene TRBV3-2), the J call TRBJ2-1, with TRBD2 matching 11 bases. Trimming cost V 1 base and J 8 bases; bases outside gene matches: 13. Germline V gene lookup returns CDR1 LGHDT and CDR2 YNNKEL (reference sequence). This CDR3 has 18 residues. The CDR3 DNA follows: TGTGCCAGCAGCCAAGGACGACTCTTAGCGGGAGGGCCCGATGAGCAGTTCTTC. This sequence encodes CASSQGRLLAGGPDEQFF.

V gene TRBV18 combines with J gene TRBJ1-2; D gene uncertain. V gave up 2 bases and J gave up 6 bases, with 10 bases separating them. CDR1 and CDR2 (germline): KGHSH, LQKENI. This CDR3 has 13 amino acids. The CDR3 spells CASSPKDKDGYTF. In DNA form, the CDR3 reads TGTGCCAGCTCACCAAAAGACAAGGATGGCTACACCTTC.

This clone was seen once. V gene TRBV7-8 combines with J gene TRBJ2-7; 8 bases line up with TRBD2. The germline gives CDR1 SGHVS, CDR2 FQNEAQ. V was pared by 4 bases and J by 6 bases, with 5 bases of the junction left unmatched. The CDR3 spans 13 residues. The CDR3 spells CASSYGLASEQYF. DNA of the CDR3: TGTGCCAGCAGCTACGGACTAGCCAGCGAGCAGTACTTC.

The gene calls are TRBV27 and TRBJ2-7; 11 nucleotides agree with TRBD1. V shed 11 bases and J 0 bases; nucleotides not matched to a gene: 3. CDR1 MNHEY and CDR2 SMNVEV come from the germline V gene (reference sequence). This CDR3 has 13 residues. CDR3 nucleotide sequence: TGTGCCGCGGGACAGGGGGGCTCCTACGAGCAGTACTTC. This sequence encodes CAAGQGGSYEQYF.

The chain links TRBV6-2 or TRBV6-3 to TRBJ2-2; 10 positions agree with TRBD1. Looked up from germline, CDR1 is MNHEY and CDR2 is SVGEGT. With V trimmed by 6 bases and J by 4 bases, 17 bases remained unmatched. This CDR3 contains 19 residues. In DNA form, the CDR3 reads TGTGCCAGCAGCCCCCATACCGGGACAGGGGAGGGGGCCACCGGGGAGCTGTTTTTT. Protein product: CASSPHTGTGEGATGELFF.

This chain links TRBV4-1 with TRBJ2-3; weak D call: TRBD2 (7 bases). V shed 4 bases and J shed 2 bases, with 13 bases lying between them. Germline V gives CDR1 MGHRA, CDR2 YSYEKL. The CDR3 totals 15 residues. The CDR3: CASSPRAGATDTQYF. In nucleotides, the CDR3 is TGCGCCAGCAGCCCCAGGGCGGGGGCCACAGATACGCAGTATTTT.

This chain joins TRBV19 and TRBJ2-7; 7 bases are a match to TRBD1. This CDR3 is built from 16 residues. Germline CDR1 is LNHDA and CDR2 is SQIVND (reference sequence). V lost 5 bases and J lost 2; bases outside the gene matches: 12. Here the CDR3 reads CASSVLGQAGPYEQYF. The CDR3 DNA reads as TGTGCCAGTAGTGTCCTCGGACAGGCAGGGCCCTACGAGCAGTACTTC.

The V gene is TRBV18, the J gene TRBJ2-1; possibly TRBD1 for D (6 bases). V shed 5 bases and J shed 5 bases, with 13 bases lying between them. CDR1 is KGHSH and CDR2 is LQKENI in the germline V gene. CDR3 length equals 14 residues. The CDR3 is CASSRQGRDNEQFF. The DNA for the CDR3 is TGTGCCAGCTCAAGGCAGGGGAGAGACAATGAGCAGTTCTTC.

This chain links TRBV27 with TRBJ1-2; maybe TRBD1 (5 bases). Germline CDR1 and CDR2: MNHEY and SMNVEV (reference sequence). V lost 2 bases to trimming and J lost 6 bases, with 16 bases between them. The CDR3 length is 15 residues. CDR3 bases: TGTGCCAGCAGTTTACGGAGGACGGGGGAAGATGGCTACACCTTC. This codes for CASSLRRTGEDGYTF.

V gene TRBV6-5 combines with J gene TRBJ2-3, with D unresolved. Germline CDR1 and CDR2: MNHEY and SVGAGI. The CDR3 has 14 residues. Trimming took off 1 base at V and 2 bases at J, with 7 bases between the two ends. The CDR3 region is CASSYYRNTDTQYF. In DNA, the CDR3 is TGTGCCAGCAGTTACTACAGAAACACAGATACGCAGTATTTT.

Note on this clone: This specimen includes other DNA sequences encoding the same CDR3. This rearrangement joins TRBV7-2 to TRBJ2-2; perhaps TRBD2 as D (5 bases). The CDR3 runs 15 residues. V was pared by 5 bases and J by 2 bases, with 12 bases between. Germline V CDR1 and CDR2: SGHTA, FQGNSA. As DNA, the CDR3 is TGTGCCAGCAGCCTACTAGGGCCAAACACCGGGGAGCTGTTTTTT. Its protein product is CASSLLGPNTGELFF.

The genes are TRBV2 and TRBJ2-7; 10 positions agree with TRBD1. The germline V gene has CDR1 SNHLY and CDR2 FYNNEI. The CDR3 has 13 amino acids. Trimming cost V 6 bases and J 4 bases; bases outside gene matches: 3. The CDR3 region is CASRTGGEYEQYF. In DNA form, the CDR3 reads TGTGCCAGCAGGACAGGGGGCGAGTACGAGCAGTACTTC.

The chain joins TRBV30 to TRBJ1-1; D gene unclear. V was pared by 2 bases and J by 8 bases, with 12 bases between. Germline V gene sequence: CDR1 GTSNPN, CDR2 SVGIG (reference sequence). The CDR3 length is 12 residues. The CDR3: CAWSYYGVEAFF. The CDR3 DNA reads as TGTGCCTGGAGTTATTACGGGGTAGAAGCTTTCTTT.

J is TRBJ1-6 and V is TRBV7-9; D not resolved. Trimming removed 1 base at V and 6 bases at J, with 7 bases between. The germline gives CDR1 SEHNR, CDR2 FQNEAQ (reference sequence). The CDR3 consists of 14 residues. CDR3 region: CASSLETANSPLHF. The CDR3 nucleotides are TGTGCCAGCAGCTTAGAAACAGCTAATTCACCCCTCCACTTT. Filled out from reference TRBV7-9 and TRBJ1-6, the complete variable domain reads DTGVSQNPRHKITKRGQNVTFRCDPISEHNRLYWYRQTLGQGPEFLTYFQNEAQLEKSRLLSDRFSAERPKGSFSTLEIQRTEQGDSAMYLCASSLETANSPLHFGNGTRLTVT.

This chain connects TRBV10-3 to TRBJ2-1; 10 bases align to TRBD2. The CDR3 extends over 17 amino acids. Germline CDR1 reads ENHRY; CDR2 reads SYGVKD. J lost 3 bases, V lost 0 bases, and 5 bases had no gene match. CDR3 loop: CAISESVAGGNYNEQFF. CDR3 sequence (DNA): TGTGCCATCAGTGAGTCGGTAGCGGGAGGCAACTACAATGAGCAGTTCTTC.

The J gene is TRBJ1-5, the V gene TRBV28; weak D call: TRBD1 (5 bases). CDR3 size: 15 residues. Trimming took 5 bases from V and 2 from J, leaving 13 bases between them. Germline-derived CDR1 and CDR2 are MDHEN and SYDVKM. CDR3 in amino acids: CASSKARGGNQPQHF. The CDR3 DNA reads TGTGCCAGCAGTAAAGCGCGGGGCGGCAATCAGCCCCAGCATTTT. Supplemented by reference TRBV28 and TRBJ1-5, the full variable domain reads DVKVTQSSRYLVKRTGEKVFLECVQDMDHENMFWYRQDPGLGLRLIYFSYDVKMKEKGDIPEGYSVSREKKERFSLILESASTNQTSMYLCASSKARGGNQPQHFGDGTRLSIL.

This rearrangement joins TRBV4-1 to TRBJ2-7; tentatively, D is TRBD1 (6 bases). CDR3 size: 13 residues. Germline lookup yields CDR1 MGHRA and CDR2 YSYEKL. Trimming took off 1 base at V and 4 bases at J, with 8 bases between the two ends. This CDR3 is CASSQGQEYEQYF. CDR3 DNA sequence: TGCGCCAGCAGCCAAGGACAGGAGTACGAGCAGTACTTC.

The rearrangement links TRBV12-3 or TRBV12-4 to TRBJ2-7; the D gene is possibly TRBD1 (5 bases). The CDR3 is 13 residues long. V was pared by 1 base and J by 5 bases, with 9 bases between. As DNA, the CDR3 is TGTGCCAGCAGTTTAGGCAGGGTTAACGAGCAGTACTTC. Its translation is CASSLGRVNEQYF.

This chain connects TRBV24-1 to TRBJ2-5, with D possibly TRBD1 on 6 matching bases. This CDR3 has 13 amino acids. V shed 0 bases and J shed 5 bases, with 6 bases lying between them. Germline CDR1 KGHDR, CDR2 SFDVKD. The DNA for the CDR3 is TGTGCCACCAGTGATTTGAGGGGGGAGACCCAGTACTTC. As protein: CATSDLRGETQYF.

To note about this clone: Germline and junction disagree at one end, which may indicate a read error. The J gene is TRBJ2-3, the V gene TRBV28; D is possibly TRBD2 (5 bases). CDR1 and CDR2 (germline): MDHEN, SYDVKM. This CDR3 region has 18 residues. The CDR3 region has the DNA TGTGCCAGCACTTTAGATCCCCTAGCCCCAGACCCCACAGATACGCAGTATTTT. It is translated as CASTLDPLAPDPTDTQYF.

This chain links TRBV4-1 with TRBJ2-3; 8 bases align to TRBD1. The CDR3 has 16 amino acids. V shed 0 bases, J shed 3 bases, and the junction held 5 bases outside the gene matches. Looked up from germline, CDR1 is MGHRA and CDR2 is YSYEKL. The CDR3 region has the DNA TGCGCCAGCAGCCAAGACGGCAGGGGGCAGACAGATACGCAGTATTTT. It yields the protein CASSQDGRGQTDTQYF.

This chain links TRBV5-1 with TRBJ2-1; 15 bases line up with TRBD2. The CDR3 contains 20 residues. The trim removed 4 bases at V and 0 bases at J, leaving 11 bases unmatched. Germline V gene sequence: CDR1 SGHRS, CDR2 YFSETQ. CDR3 sequence: CASSPSGLAGGKSSYNEQFF. As DNA, the CDR3 is TGCGCCAGCAGCCCGTCGGGACTAGCGGGAGGAAAAAGCTCCTACAATGAGCAGTTCTTC.